A single sample gave rise to the 30 T cell receptor beta chains below, sequenced in a study of blood T cell repertoires in COVID-19. Sequencing was performed with immunoSEQ multiplex PCR; in TCRdb, only in-frame clones are kept and a portion is missing. The sample includes some 240,000 clones, 80% to 90% of them seen just once. The sequencing input was peripheral blood. The receptors were sampled from a woman in her sixties or seventies with COVID-19, enrolled during active disease.

The V call is TRBV15, the J call TRBJ2-1; 12 positions match TRBD2. The CDR3 length is 15 residues. Trimming cost V 3 bases and J 8 bases; bases outside gene matches: 5. Per germline, CDR1 LNHNV and CDR2 YYDKDF (reference sequence). The CDR3 protein is CATSRILAGGDEQFF. DNA for the CDR3: TGTGCCACCAGCAGGATACTAGCGGGAGGCGATGAGCAGTTCTTC. Full variable domain (missing parts from reference TRBV15 and TRBJ2-1): DAMVIQNPRYQVTQFGKPVTLSCSQTLNHNVMYWYQQKSSQAPKLLFHYYDKDFNNEADTPDNFQSRRPNTSFCFLDIRSPGLGDTAMYLCATSRILAGGDEQFFGPGTRLTVL.

The CDR3 protein is CASSGHTENYGYTF. CDR3 DNA: TGTGCCAGCAGCGGGCATACAGAGAACTATGGCTACACCTTC. The chain has TRBV9 and TRBJ1-2; the D is unclear. Germline CDR1 reads SGDLS; CDR2 reads YYNGEE. The V end lost 3 bases, the J end lost 2 bases, and 11 bases lay between the germline ends. The CDR3 is 14 residues long. The whole variable domain, filled in from reference TRBV9 and TRBJ1-2, reads DSGVTQTPKHLITATGQRVTLRCSPRSGDLSVYWYQQSLDQGLQFLIQYYNGEERAKGNILERFSAQQFPDLHSELNLSSLELGDSALYFCASSGHTENYGYTFGSGTRLTVV.

The chain is built from TRBV5-1 and TRBJ2-7, with 9 positions matching TRBD2. The CDR3 length is 15 residues. Germline-derived CDR1 and CDR2 are SGHRS and YFSETQ. The V gene end was trimmed by 0 bases and the J gene end by 6 bases; junction bases not matched to a gene: 7. Here the CDR3 DNA reads TGCGCCAGCAGCTTGGCTCTTAGCGGGAGAGGCGAGCAGTACTTC. Its translation: CASSLALSGRGEQYF. Filled out from reference TRBV5-1 and TRBJ2-7, the complete variable domain reads KAGVTQTPRYLIKTRGQQVTLSCSPISGHRSVSWYQQTPGQGLQFLFEYFSETQRNKGNFPGRFSGRQFSNSRSEMNVSTLELGDSALYLCASSLALSGRGEQYFGPGTRLTVT.

The genes are TRBV19 and TRBJ1-2; 8 bases line up with TRBD1. This CDR3 has 15 residues. After removal of 4 bases from V and 3 bases from J, the junction contained 7 bases not matched to a gene. Germline V gives CDR1 LNHDA, CDR2 SQIVND (reference sequence). CDR3 residues: CASSTADRAHYGYTF. For the CDR3, the DNA is TGTGCCAGTAGTACCGCGGACAGGGCACACTATGGCTACACCTTC.

This chain connects TRBV19 to TRBJ2-7, with 9 bases matching TRBD1. The V segment lost 1 base and the J segment 2 bases; nucleotides outside the gene matches: 0. The CDR3 is made up of 14 amino acids. Germline CDR1 and CDR2: LNHDA and SQIVND (reference sequence). CDR3 DNA sequence: TGTGCCAGTAGTATAGGGACAGGGGCCTACGAGCAGTACTTC. Translating gives CASSIGTGAYEQYF.

V is TRBV20-1 and J is TRBJ1-2, with 9 bases matching TRBD1. Germline V gives CDR1 DFQATT, CDR2 SNEGSKA (reference sequence). The CDR3 runs to 16 residues. The V segment lost 3 bases and the J segment 5 bases; nucleotides outside the gene matches: 13. CDR3 in amino acids: CSASFTGGSVQYGYTF. DNA of the CDR3: TGCAGTGCTAGTTTTACAGGGGGCTCGGTACAGTATGGCTACACCTTC.

CDR3 sequence: CASSQDQGQTYEQYF. The CDR3 nucleotides read TGCGCCAGCAGCCAAGATCAGGGACAGACCTACGAGCAGTACTTC. This chain uses TRBV4-1 with TRBJ2-7; 7 bases line up with TRBD1. The CDR3 spans 15 residues. Per the germline V gene, CDR1 is MGHRA and CDR2 is YSYEKL. The V gene end was trimmed by 0 bases and the J gene end by 2 bases; junction bases not matched to a gene: 4.

The chain combines TRBV7-9 with TRBJ1-1; D gene unclear. The CDR3 is 15 residues long. V lost 6 bases to trimming and J lost 1 base, with 15 bases between them. Germline V gene sequence: CDR1 SEHNR, CDR2 FQNEAQ (reference sequence). CDR3 protein: CASRPLRGSNTEAFF. The CDR3, as DNA: TGTGCCAGCAGACCCTTGCGGGGATCGAACACTGAAGCTTTCTTT.

The CDR3 protein is CASSQELAAAYNEQFF. Here the CDR3 DNA reads TGCGCCAGCAGCCAAGAACTAGCGGCGGCCTACAATGAGCAGTTCTTC. The gene calls are TRBV4-1 and TRBJ2-1; 8 positions agree with TRBD2. The trim removed 0 bases at V and 2 bases at J, leaving 3 bases unmatched. This CDR3 has 16 amino acids. Germline-derived CDR1 and CDR2 are MGHRA and YSYEKL.

V and J are TRBV24-1 and TRBJ2-7, with 11 bases fitting TRBD1. This CDR3 has 16 amino acids. Germline lookup yields CDR1 KGHDR and CDR2 SFDVKD. After removal of 2 bases from V and 0 bases from J, the junction contained 2 bases not matched to a gene. CDR3 DNA sequence: TGTGCCACCAGTGATTGGGGACAGGGGGACTCCTACGAGCAGTACTTC. Encoded protein: CATSDWGQGDSYEQYF.

The CDR3 region has the DNA TGTGCCAGCTCCCCTGCGGGAGACACTGAAGCTTTCTTT. Protein product: CASSPAGDTEAFF. The chain couples TRBV18 to TRBJ1-1; D uncertain. Trimming left V 6 bases short and J 3 bases short, with 11 bases between. The CDR3 runs to 13 residues. Germline V gene data show CDR1 as KGHSH and CDR2 as LQKENI.

This chain uses TRBV9 with TRBJ2-1; 14 bases fit TRBD2. Germline CDR1 SGDLS, CDR2 YYNGEE. The trim removed 4 bases at V and 5 bases at J, leaving 8 bases unmatched. The CDR3 is 17 residues long. For the CDR3, the DNA is TGTGCCAGCAGCACCGGACTAGCGGGAGGAGGGGACAATGAGCAGTTCTTC. Translating gives CASSTGLAGGGDNEQFF.

The chain links TRBV28 to TRBJ2-2, with 8 bases fitting TRBD1. The CDR3 sequence is 13 residues long. CDR1 is MDHEN, CDR2 SYDVKM, per germline. J was trimmed by 4 bases and V by 6 bases; bases with no gene match: 1. The CDR3 DNA reads TGTGCCAGCAGACAGGGGGTCACCGGGGAGCTGTTTTTT. Amino acids: CASRQGVTGELFF.

The chain has TRBV10-3 and TRBJ1-3, with 8 bases matching TRBD1. V was pared by 6 bases and J by 0 bases, with 7 bases of the junction left unmatched. The CDR3 consists of 16 residues. Germline lookup yields CDR1 ENHRY and CDR2 SYGVKD. The CDR3 sequence is CAIRKTGDLSGNTIYF. CDR3 nucleotides: TGTGCCATCAGGAAGACAGGGGACCTCTCTGGAAACACCATATATTTT.

This chain uses TRBV27 with TRBJ1-2, with 7 bases aligning to TRBD1. After removal of 5 bases from V and 4 bases from J, the junction contained 4 bases not matched to a gene. Germline V CDR1 and CDR2: MNHEY, SMNVEV (reference sequence). CDR3 length equals 13 residues. CDR3: CASSNRGVYGYTF. The CDR3 nucleotides read TGTGCCAGCAGTAACAGGGGTGTCTATGGCTACACCTTC.

This chain links TRBV28 with TRBJ2-1; TRBD1 might be the D (5 bases). This CDR3 contains 15 residues. Per the germline V gene, CDR1 is MDHEN and CDR2 is SYDVKM. V lost 2 bases to trimming and J lost 2 bases, with 10 bases between them. The CDR3 region has the DNA TGTGCCAGCAGTTTACAGGGTATCGCCTACAATGAGCAGTTCTTC. Protein sequence: CASSLQGIAYNEQFF.

The genes are TRBV3-1 (or the pseudogene TRBV3-2) and TRBJ1-2, with TRBD1 matching over 9 bases. The CDR3 is made up of 15 amino acids. V lost 0 bases and J lost 4; bases outside the gene matches: 3. The germline CDR1 and CDR2 sequences are LGHDT and YNNKEL (reference sequence). CDR3 loop: CASSQEQGAGYGYTF. In DNA form, the CDR3 reads TGTGCCAGCAGCCAAGAACAGGGGGCTGGCTATGGCTACACCTTC.

CDR3 DNA sequence: TGTGCCAGCTCCTCCTCAGAGACCCAGTACTTC. Protein: CASSSSETQYF. V is TRBV18 and J is TRBJ2-5; D call uncertain. This CDR3 spans 11 amino acids. V lost 6 bases to trimming and J lost 4 bases, with 6 bases between them. CDR1 is KGHSH, CDR2 LQKENI, per germline.

For the CDR3, the DNA is TGTGCCAGTACCTCCTGGACTAGCGACTCCTACGAGCAGTACTTC. Protein product: CASTSWTSDSYEQYF. The J gene is TRBJ2-7, the V gene TRBV28, with TRBD2 matching 9 bases. CDR3 size: 15 residues. Germline-derived CDR1 and CDR2 are MDHEN and SYDVKM. Germline trimming cut 9 bases from V and 0 bases from J; bases unmatched to any gene: 9. Together with reference TRBV28 and TRBJ2-7, the CDR3 gives the full variable domain: DVKVTQSSRYLVKRTGEKVFLECVQDMDHENMFWYRQDPGLGLRLIYFSYDVKMKEKGDIPEGYSVSREKKERFSLILESASTNQTSMYLCASTSWTSDSYEQYFGPGTRLTVT.

This clone showed up just once. The CDR3 nucleotides read TGTGCCAGCAGCGTAGGGCCATCCTACGAGCAGTACTTC. Protein product: CASSVGPSYEQYF. The chain uses TRBV7-2 and TRBJ2-7; no reliable D call. The germline CDR1 and CDR2 sequences are SGHTA and FQGNSA. The CDR3 length is 13 residues. V lost 5 bases to trimming and J lost 1 base, with 9 bases between them.

The chain couples TRBV6-2 or TRBV6-3 to TRBJ2-7; TRBD1 agrees at 12 bases. J gave up 7 bases and V 4 bases, and 8 bases lay outside the gene matches. This CDR3 contains 15 residues. Germline loops: CDR1 MNHEY, CDR2 SVGEGT. CDR3 in amino acids: CASSSGQGARGEQYF. The CDR3 DNA is TGTGCCAGCAGTTCGGGACAGGGGGCCCGTGGAGAGCAGTACTTC.

The V gene is TRBV4-1, the J gene TRBJ2-7, with 13 nucleotides matching TRBD2. There are 18 residues in the CDR3. After removal of 3 bases from V and 0 bases from J, the junction contained 8 bases not matched to a gene. Germline loops: CDR1 MGHRA, CDR2 YSYEKL. CDR3: CASSQAIGTSGNSYEQYF. CDR3 sequence (DNA): TGCGCCAGCAGCCAGGCTATTGGGACTAGCGGGAACTCCTACGAGCAGTACTTC.

The chain is built from TRBV5-6 and TRBJ2-1; possibly TRBD1 for D (6 bases). This CDR3 is built from 15 residues. The ends were cut back, 3 bases at V and 0 bases at J, with 10 bases in the middle. Germline-derived CDR1 and CDR2 are SGHDT and YYEEEE. The CDR3 DNA reads as TGTGCCAGCAGCTACGGGACAAACTCCTACAATGAGCAGTTCTTC. Translated, it gives CASSYGTNSYNEQFF. Supplemented by reference TRBV5-6 and TRBJ2-1, the full variable domain reads DAGVTQSPTHLIKTRGQQVTLRCSPKSGHDTVSWYQQALGQGPQFIFQYYEEEERQRGNFPDRFSGHQFPNYSSELNVNALLLGDSALYLCASSYGTNSYNEQFFGPGTRLTVL.

The chain has TRBV7-8 and TRBJ2-7, with D tentatively TRBD1 (6 bases). The CDR3 length is 15 residues. Per the germline V gene, CDR1 is SGHVS and CDR2 is FQNEAQ. Trimming stripped 4 bases from V and 2 bases from J, with 15 bases between. CDR3 protein: CASSSGSRTAYEQYF. The CDR3 DNA is TGTGCCAGCAGCTCAGGCTCTCGGACAGCCTACGAGCAGTACTTC. Full variable domain (rest looked up from reference TRBV7-8 and TRBJ2-7): GAGVSQSPRYKVAKRGQDVALRCDPISGHVSLFWYQQALGQGPEFLTYFQNEAQLDKSGLPSDRFFAERPEGSVSTLKIQRTQQEDSAVYLCASSSGSRTAYEQYFGPGTRLTVT.

The chain employs TRBV5-6 and TRBJ2-2, with 11 nucleotides matching TRBD2. The CDR3 sequence is 17 residues long. The V and J ends lost 0 bases and 1 base, in that order; junction bases with no gene match: 2. The V gene's germline CDR1 is SGHDT and CDR2 YYEEEE. Here the CDR3 reads CASSLVTSGRNTGELFF. CDR3 in DNA: TGTGCCAGCAGCTTGGTAACTAGCGGGAGGAACACCGGGGAGCTGTTTTTT.

The chain has TRBV14 and TRBJ1-4; tentatively, D is TRBD1 (5 bases). Trimming removed 4 bases at V and 0 bases at J, with 9 bases between. This CDR3 is 15 amino acids long. Germline V gene lookup returns CDR1 SGHDN and CDR2 FVKESK. CDR3 protein: CASSLRGATNEKLFF. CDR3 nucleotide sequence: TGTGCCAGCAGCCTAAGGGGTGCAACTAATGAAAAACTGTTTTTT.

This clone has more than one count but fewer than ten. The rearrangement uses TRBV7-3 and TRBJ1-1; 8 nucleotides match TRBD1. This CDR3 spans 14 amino acids. With 5 bases clipped from V and 5 bases from J, the junction kept 7 bases outside the gene matches. Germline V gives CDR1 SGHTA, CDR2 FQGTGA. The CDR3 coding sequence is TGTGCCAGCAGCGCCTCAGGGGGCCCGACTGAAGCTTTCTTT. This gives the protein CASSASGGPTEAFF.

This clone was found once. The chain uses TRBV2 and TRBJ1-4; 7 nucleotides line up with TRBD1. The V and J ends lost 6 bases and 5 bases, in that order; junction bases with no gene match: 3. Germline V gene data show CDR1 as SNHLY and CDR2 as FYNNEI. The CDR3 loop spans 13 amino acids. The CDR3 DNA reads as TGTGCCAGCAGGACAGGGCCAAATGAAAAACTGTTTTTT. Protein: CASRTGPNEKLFF.

The chain carries TRBV7-2 and TRBJ2-7, with D perhaps matching TRBD1 (6 bases). Per the germline V gene, CDR1 is SGHTA and CDR2 is FQGNSA. There are 15 residues in the CDR3. The V and J ends lost 1 base and 0 bases respectively, with 10 bases between them. Here the CDR3 reads CASSLVLDSSYEQYF. The CDR3 nucleotides read TGTGCCAGCAGCTTAGTCCTGGACAGCTCCTACGAGCAGTACTTC.

CDR3 residues: CASSLVLRQDSGYTF. For the CDR3, the DNA is TGTGCCAGCAGCTTAGTATTGAGACAGGACTCTGGCTACACCTTC. The rearrangement links TRBV7-2 to TRBJ1-2; perhaps TRBD1 as D (6 bases). This CDR3 region has 15 residues. Trimming left V 1 base short and J 7 bases short, with 16 bases between. Germline V CDR1 and CDR2: SGHTA, FQGNSA.